What follows are 14 T cell receptor beta chains derived from one specimen sequenced in a study of shared clonotypes between healthy human individuals. CD45RO-negative cells were positively selected for CCR7, leaving out terminally differentiated effector memory CD45RA+ cells. Clones were sequenced by immunoSEQ multiplex PCR, and TCRdb holds only the in-frame ones, with some missing. The data hold fewer than 850,000 clones, with roughly 96% observed a single time. The sequenced sample was naive CD8+ T cells sorted from blood. These receptors were collected from a man aged 25 to 45 in good health.

The chain uses TRBV6-6 and TRBJ2-1, with D possibly TRBD2 on 5 matching bases. The CDR3 consists of 14 residues. Trimming took off 10 bases at V and 5 bases at J, with 18 bases between the two ends. Germline loops: CDR1 MNHNY, CDR2 SVGAGI (reference sequence). The CDR3 nucleotides read TGTGCCACTGGTTTGGGAGTGAAAGACAATGAGCAGTTCTTC. Protein: CATGLGVKDNEQFF.

On this clone itself: Other nucleotide sequences in the sample specify the same CDR3. This chain joins TRBV5-4 and TRBJ2-7; a weak D match, TRBD2 (5 bases). The CDR3 contains 14 residues. Germline assignment: CDR1 SGHNT and CDR2 YYREEE (reference sequence). V shed 4 bases and J shed 1 base, with 12 bases lying between them. The DNA for the CDR3 is TGTGCCAGCAGCCCCGGACTTTCTTCCTACGAGCAGTACTTC. It translates to CASSPGLSSYEQYF.

The rearrangement joins TRBV7-9 to TRBJ2-2, with D perhaps given as TRBD1 or TRBD2 (5 bases each). Germline V gives CDR1 SEHNR, CDR2 FQNEAQ (reference sequence). V was shortened by 6 bases and J by 3 bases, with 11 bases between the two germline ends. The CDR3 loop spans 14 amino acids. The CDR3 protein is CASSRGGYTGELFF. Written as DNA, the CDR3 is TGTGCCAGCAGTCGTGGGGGATACACCGGGGAGCTGTTTTTT.

J is TRBJ2-1 and V is TRBV7-9; 8 nucleotides line up with TRBD2. J gave up 5 bases and V 6 bases, and 9 bases lay outside the gene matches. The CDR3 has 15 residues. Germline V gene data show CDR1 as SEHNR and CDR2 as FQNEAQ (reference sequence). DNA of the CDR3: TGTGCCAGCAGAAGAACTAGCGGCAAAGACAATGAGCAGTTCTTC. Amino acid sequence: CASRRTSGKDNEQFF.

This sequence joins TRBV5-5 and TRBJ2-5; the D call may be TRBD1 or TRBD2 (5 bases each). The CDR3 extends over 14 amino acids. CDR1 is SGHKS, CDR2 YYEKEE, per germline (reference sequence). Trimming shortened V by 1 base and J by 3 bases, and 10 bases separated the two germline ends. The CDR3 nucleotides are TGTGCCAGCAGCTTGCGGGGCAGGGAAGAGACCCAGTACTTC. It is translated as CASSLRGREETQYF.

About this clone itself: The same CDR3 can be traced to other DNA sequences in this sample. V gene TRBV4-1 combines with J gene TRBJ1-5; D uncertain. The CDR3 extends over 14 amino acids. Trimming took off 0 bases at V and 5 bases at J, with 8 bases between the two ends. Germline lookup yields CDR1 MGHRA and CDR2 YSYEKL. The CDR3 sequence is CASSQDSRDQPQHF. The CDR3 nucleotides are TGCGCCAGCAGCCAAGATAGCAGAGATCAGCCCCAGCATTTT.

The table lists this clone with a count of one. The gene calls are TRBV15 and TRBJ1-5; TRBD1 might be the D (5 bases). The CDR3 extends over 16 amino acids. CDR1 and CDR2 (germline): LNHNV, YYDKDF (reference sequence). The V end was cut by 4 bases, the J end by 8 bases, with 21 bases between. The CDR3 DNA follows: TGTGCCACCAGCATTGGGGGACGGCTCGATGGAGAGCCCCAGCATTTT. Amino acid sequence: CATSIGGRLDGEPQHF.

As regards this clone: The sample carries other DNA sequences with the same CDR3. The V call is TRBV25-1, the J call TRBJ1-5, with 7 bases aligning to TRBD1. The length of the CDR3 is 13 residues. CDR1 is MGHDK and CDR2 is SYGVNS in the germline V gene. The J segment lost 2 bases and the V segment lost 5 bases, leaving 0 bases of the junction unmatched. DNA of the CDR3: TGTGCCAGCAGTACAGGGGGCAATCAGCCCCAGCATTTT. Amino acid sequence: CASSTGGNQPQHF.

This clone occurred once. V usage is TRBV7-8 and J usage is TRBJ2-5, with 7 bases fitting TRBD2. The CDR3 is 15 residues long. From germline, CDR1 is SGHVS and CDR2 FQNEAQ. V shed 2 bases and J 5 bases; nucleotides not matched to a gene: 8. The CDR3, as DNA: TGTGCCAGCAGCTTATTAGCGGGCGGGTGGGAGACCCAGTACTTC. Translating gives CASSLLAGGWETQYF.

As regards this clone: Different DNA sequences within this sample yield the same CDR3. The chain combines TRBV7-9 with TRBJ2-7; tentative D call: TRBD2 (6 bases). Germline lookup yields CDR1 SEHNR and CDR2 FQNEAQ (reference sequence). Trimming cost V 5 bases and J 2 bases, with 7 bases left between them. This CDR3 is 12 amino acids long. CDR3 bases: TGTGCCAGCAGCCGGGGGACCTACGAGCAGTACTTC. Its protein is CASSRGTYEQYF. The entire variable domain, with the rest obtained from reference TRBV7-9 and TRBJ2-7, is as follows: DTGVSQNPRHKITKRGQNVTFRCDPISEHNRLYWYRQTLGQGPEFLTYFQNEAQLEKSRLLSDRFSAERPKGSFSTLEIQRTEQGDSAMYLCASSRGTYEQYFGPGTRLTVT.

To note about this clone: Other DNA sequences in the same sample also yield this CDR3. The chain combines TRBV27 with TRBJ1-1; possible D gene TRBD1, 6 bases. CDR1 is MNHEY and CDR2 is SMNVEV in the germline V gene (reference sequence). This CDR3 is built from 14 residues. Trimming left V 2 bases short and J 0 bases short, with 7 bases between. The CDR3 sequence: CASSLTGMNTEAFF. The CDR3 DNA is TGTGCCAGCAGTTTAACAGGGATGAACACTGAAGCTTTCTTT.

This chain connects TRBV9 to TRBJ2-1, with a weak D call TRBD2 (5 bases). The germline V gene encodes CDR1 SGDLS and CDR2 YYNGEE. The CDR3 extends over 17 amino acids. V dropped 3 bases and J dropped 4 bases, with 20 bases sitting between them. CDR3 loop: CASSGGRDATEYNEQFF. In nucleotides, the CDR3 is TGTGCCAGCAGCGGAGGGAGAGACGCGACGGAATACAATGAGCAGTTCTTC.

The V call is TRBV15, the J call TRBJ2-7, with 7 nucleotides matching TRBD2. The CDR3 loop spans 16 amino acids. Per germline, CDR1 LNHNV and CDR2 YYDKDF (reference sequence). With V trimmed by 1 base and J by 3 bases, 9 bases remained unmatched. CDR3 DNA sequence: TGTGCCACCAGCAGAGGAAAAGCGGGATCAAGCTACGAGCAGTACTTC. It codes for CATSRGKAGSSYEQYF.

The V call is TRBV6-5, the J call TRBJ1-2; no definite D call. Germline V CDR1 and CDR2: MNHEY, SVGAGI. The ends were cut back, 1 base at V and 3 bases at J, with 9 bases in the middle. The CDR3 covers 14 residues. CDR3 in DNA: TGTGCCAGCAGTTACTACAGCGGAGACTATGGCTACACCTTC. Its protein is CASSYYSGDYGYTF.